This TCR beta chain is from a study of T cell responses to AZD1222 COVID-19 vaccine. Study-level points and caveats: Spike-specific TCR breadth rose after two AZD1222 doses, and depth rose as well. The sample set comprised mostly white British donors with more females, and clonal diversity was possibly underestimated. Repertoires were collected only later (after the peak T cell response had occurred). Vaccine-associated CD4 TCRs ranged over spike, dominating at 160-218 and 743-854.

About this clone itself: As yet, its antigen is unknown.

Sequenced by immunoSEQ multiplex PCR; TCRdb stores in-frame clones only, minus some. The sample has more than 95,000 clones, around 85% seen once; the top ten hold roughly 4.4%. The receptor comes from an adult who received the AZD1222 COVID-19 vaccine. Here the sequenced sample was peripheral blood, taken 28 days after the second AZD1222 dose.

The CDR3 nucleotides read TGTGCCAGTAGTATTCCCGGACTAGCGGAAGAGACCCAGTACTTC. It codes for CASSIPGLAEETQYF. This chain links TRBV19 with TRBJ2-5, with 10 bases lining up with TRBD2. The germline V gene encodes CDR1 LNHDA and CDR2 SQIVND (reference sequence). The CDR3 sequence is 15 residues long. V shed 3 bases, J shed 3 bases, and the junction held 4 bases outside the gene matches.